The text below deals with one T cell receptor beta chain. The junction shows a germline mismatch at one end, possibly a read error. The data derive from a study of metastatic and nonmetastatic thyroid tumors. Methods used by the authors: To classify distant metastasis in papillary thyroid cancer, a model was built from CDR3 differences across clinicopathological groups. TCRdb used MiXCR to call clones anew from the PCR reads. The V and J calls and clone size are TCRdb's, not the authors'. Of some 54,000 clones in the sample, approximately 19% were seen once. The germline CDR1 and CDR2 sequences are LNHDA and SQIVND (reference sequence). CDR3 length equals 18 residues. Patients underwent thyroid surgery, and none had received any treatment before it.

Source material: blood. The rearrangement uses TRBV19 and TRBJ2-1, with TRBD2 matching 13 bases. The clonotype comes from a female donor with papillary thyroid cancer or a benign thyroid nodule (not recorded which). Some clones in this sample may be carry-over from other donors' samples. The CDR3 is CTSSPSPPGTSGKYEQFF. The CDR3 DNA reads TGTACCAGTAGTCCCTCCCCCCCCGGGACTAGCGGGAAGTATGAGCAGTTCTTC.